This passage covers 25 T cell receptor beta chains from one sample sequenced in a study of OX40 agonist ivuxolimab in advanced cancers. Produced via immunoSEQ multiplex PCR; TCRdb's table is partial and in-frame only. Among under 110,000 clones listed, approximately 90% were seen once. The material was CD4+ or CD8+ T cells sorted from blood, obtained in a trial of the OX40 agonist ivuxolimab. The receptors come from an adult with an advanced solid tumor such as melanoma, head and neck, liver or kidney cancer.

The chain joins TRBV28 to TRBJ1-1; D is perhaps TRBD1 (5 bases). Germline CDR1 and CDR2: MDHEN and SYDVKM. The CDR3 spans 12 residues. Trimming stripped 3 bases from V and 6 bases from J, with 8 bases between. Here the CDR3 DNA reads TGTGCCAGCAGTTTGCGGGGACCTGAAGCTTTCTTT. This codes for CASSLRGPEAFF.

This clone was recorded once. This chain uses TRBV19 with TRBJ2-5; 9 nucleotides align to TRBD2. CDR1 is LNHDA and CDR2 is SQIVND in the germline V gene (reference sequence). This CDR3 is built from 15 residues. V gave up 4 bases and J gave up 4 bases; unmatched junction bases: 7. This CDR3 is CASSTAAGGGETQYF. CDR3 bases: TGTGCCAGTAGTACAGCGGCGGGGGGGGGAGAGACCCAGTACTTC.

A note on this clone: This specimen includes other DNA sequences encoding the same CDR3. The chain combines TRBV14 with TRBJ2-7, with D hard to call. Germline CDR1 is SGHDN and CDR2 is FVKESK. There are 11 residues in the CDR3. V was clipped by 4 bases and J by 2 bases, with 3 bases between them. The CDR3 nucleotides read TGTGCCAGCAGCCGGACCTACGAGCAGTACTTC. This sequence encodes CASSRTYEQYF.

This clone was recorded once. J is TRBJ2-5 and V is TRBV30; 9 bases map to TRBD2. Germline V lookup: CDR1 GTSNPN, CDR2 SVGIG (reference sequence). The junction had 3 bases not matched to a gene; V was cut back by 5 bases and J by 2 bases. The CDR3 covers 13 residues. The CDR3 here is CAWGGGAQETQYF. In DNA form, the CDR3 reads TGTGCCTGGGGCGGGGGGGCGCAAGAGACCCAGTACTTC.

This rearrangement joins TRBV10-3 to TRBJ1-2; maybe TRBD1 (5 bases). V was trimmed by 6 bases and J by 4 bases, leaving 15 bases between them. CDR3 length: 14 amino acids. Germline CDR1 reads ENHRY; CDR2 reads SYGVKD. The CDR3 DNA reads TGTGCCATCAGGCCTCCGGGGGTACTCTATGGCTACACCTTC. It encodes CAIRPPGVLYGYTF.

The CDR3 loop is CASNSQGAGQPQHF. Written as DNA, the CDR3 is TGTGCCAGCAATTCCCAGGGGGCAGGCCAGCCCCAGCATTTT. The chain employs TRBV27 and TRBJ1-5; the match to TRBD1 covers 8 bases. The germline gives CDR1 MNHEY, CDR2 SMNVEV (reference sequence). J lost 7 bases, V lost 7 bases, and 9 bases had no gene match. CDR3 size: 14 residues.

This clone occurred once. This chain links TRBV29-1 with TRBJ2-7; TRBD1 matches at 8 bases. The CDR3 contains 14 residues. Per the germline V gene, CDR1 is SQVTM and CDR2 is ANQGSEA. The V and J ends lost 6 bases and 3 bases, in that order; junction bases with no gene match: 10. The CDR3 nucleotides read TGCAGCGTGAAGAAAGGGACAGGCAACTACGAGCAGTACTTC. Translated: CSVKKGTGNYEQYF.

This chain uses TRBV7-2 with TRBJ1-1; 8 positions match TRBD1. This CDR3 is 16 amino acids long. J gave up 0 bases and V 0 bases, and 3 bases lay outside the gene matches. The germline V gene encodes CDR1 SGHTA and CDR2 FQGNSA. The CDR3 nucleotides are TGTGCCAGCAGCTTAGCCGGACAGGGTTTGAACACTGAAGCTTTCTTT. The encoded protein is CASSLAGQGLNTEAFF.

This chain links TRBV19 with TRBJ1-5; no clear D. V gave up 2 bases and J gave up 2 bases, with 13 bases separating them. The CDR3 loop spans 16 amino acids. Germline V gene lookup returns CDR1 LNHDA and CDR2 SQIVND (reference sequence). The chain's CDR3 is CASSIRAQMGNQPQHF. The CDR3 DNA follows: TGTGCCAGTAGTATACGGGCCCAGATGGGCAATCAGCCCCAGCATTTT.

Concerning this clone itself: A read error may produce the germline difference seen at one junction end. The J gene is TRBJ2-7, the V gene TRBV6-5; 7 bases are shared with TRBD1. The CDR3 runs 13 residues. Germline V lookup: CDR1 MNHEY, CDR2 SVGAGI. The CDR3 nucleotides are TGTGCCAGCAGTTACTTAACAGGGGCGCCTCAGAACTTC. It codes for CASSYLTGAPQNF.

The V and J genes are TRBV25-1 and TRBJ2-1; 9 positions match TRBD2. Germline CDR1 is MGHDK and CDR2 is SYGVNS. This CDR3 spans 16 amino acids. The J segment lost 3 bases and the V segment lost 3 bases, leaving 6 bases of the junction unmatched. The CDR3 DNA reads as TGTGCCAGCAGTGACTCTAGCGGGGCTAACTACAATGAGCAGTTCTTC. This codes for CASSDSSGANYNEQFF. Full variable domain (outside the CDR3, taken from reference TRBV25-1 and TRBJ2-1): EADIYQTPRYLVIGTGKKITLECSQTMGHDKMYWYQQDPGMELHLIHYSYGVNSTEKGDLSSESTVSRIRTEHFPLTLESARPSHTSQYLCASSDSSGANYNEQFFGPGTRLTVL.

This CDR3 reads CASSLSNNSPLHF. The CDR3 nucleotides are TGTGCCAGCAGCTTATCTAACAATTCACCCCTCCACTTT. The rearrangement links TRBV7-3 to TRBJ1-6; no definite D call. This CDR3 contains 13 residues. Germline CDR1 SGHTA, CDR2 FQGTGA. V lost 2 bases, J lost 7 bases, and 6 bases lay in between.

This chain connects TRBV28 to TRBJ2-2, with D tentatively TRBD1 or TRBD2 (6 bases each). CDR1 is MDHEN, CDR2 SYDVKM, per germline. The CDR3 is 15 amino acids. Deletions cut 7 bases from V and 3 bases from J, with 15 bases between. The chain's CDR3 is CASISGAVYTGELFF. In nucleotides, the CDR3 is TGTGCCAGCATCTCGGGGGCAGTGTACACCGGGGAGCTGTTTTTT. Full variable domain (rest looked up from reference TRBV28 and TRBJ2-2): DVKVTQSSRYLVKRTGEKVFLECVQDMDHENMFWYRQDPGLGLRLIYFSYDVKMKEKGDIPEGYSVSREKKERFSLILESASTNQTSMYLCASISGAVYTGELFFGEGSRLTVL.

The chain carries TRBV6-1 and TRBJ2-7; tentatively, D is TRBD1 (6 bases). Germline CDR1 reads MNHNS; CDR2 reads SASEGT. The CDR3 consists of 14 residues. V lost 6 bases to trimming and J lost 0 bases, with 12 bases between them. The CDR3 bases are TGTGCCAGCAGAGGGGGAAGCGGCTCCTACGAGCAGTACTTC. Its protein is CASRGGSGSYEQYF.

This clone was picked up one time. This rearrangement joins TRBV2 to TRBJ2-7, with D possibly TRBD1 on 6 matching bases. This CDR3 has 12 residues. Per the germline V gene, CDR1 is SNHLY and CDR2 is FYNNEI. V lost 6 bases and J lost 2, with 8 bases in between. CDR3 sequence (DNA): TGTGCCAGCAGAGGACAGCCCTACGAGCAGTACTTC. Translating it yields CASRGQPYEQYF.

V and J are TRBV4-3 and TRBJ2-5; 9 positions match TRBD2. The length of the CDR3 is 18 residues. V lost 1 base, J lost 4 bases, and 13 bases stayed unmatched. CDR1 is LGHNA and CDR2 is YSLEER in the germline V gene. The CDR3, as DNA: TGCGCCAGCAGCCAAGCTCTTAGCGGGGGTGAAGAGATAGAGACCCAGTACTTC. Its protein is CASSQALSGGEEIETQYF.

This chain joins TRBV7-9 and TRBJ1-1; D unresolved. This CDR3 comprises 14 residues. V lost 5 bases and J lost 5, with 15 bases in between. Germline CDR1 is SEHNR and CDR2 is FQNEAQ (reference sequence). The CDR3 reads CASSGGPGGTEAFF. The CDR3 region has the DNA TGTGCCAGCAGCGGAGGTCCCGGAGGGACTGAAGCTTTCTTT.

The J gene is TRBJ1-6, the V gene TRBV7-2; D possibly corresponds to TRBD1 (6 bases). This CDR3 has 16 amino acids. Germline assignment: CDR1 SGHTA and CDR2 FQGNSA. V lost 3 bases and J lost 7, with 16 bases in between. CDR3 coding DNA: TGTGCCAGCAGCTTGGGGAACAGGGCCTTAAATTCACCCCTCCACTTT. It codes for CASSLGNRALNSPLHF.

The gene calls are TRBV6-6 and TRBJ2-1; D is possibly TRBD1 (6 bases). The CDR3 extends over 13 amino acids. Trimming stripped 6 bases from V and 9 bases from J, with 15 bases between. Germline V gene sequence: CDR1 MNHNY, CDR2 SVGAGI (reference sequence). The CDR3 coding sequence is TGTGCCAGCAGACGTACAGGGAGCGGTGAGCAGTTCTTC. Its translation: CASRRTGSGEQFF.

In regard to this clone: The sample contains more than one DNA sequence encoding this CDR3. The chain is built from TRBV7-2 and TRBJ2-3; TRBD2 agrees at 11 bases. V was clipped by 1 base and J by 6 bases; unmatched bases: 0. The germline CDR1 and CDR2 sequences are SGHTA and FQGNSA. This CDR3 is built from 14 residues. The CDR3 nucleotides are TGTGCCAGCAGCTTAGGACTAGCGGGGGATACGCAGTATTTT. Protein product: CASSLGLAGDTQYF.

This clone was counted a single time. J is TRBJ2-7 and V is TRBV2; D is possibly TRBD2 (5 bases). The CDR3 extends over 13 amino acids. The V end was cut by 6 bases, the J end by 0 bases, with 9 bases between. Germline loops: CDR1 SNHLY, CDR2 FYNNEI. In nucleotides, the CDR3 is TGTGCCAGCAGCGGAGGCAGCTCCTACGAGCAGTACTTC. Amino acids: CASSGGSSYEQYF.

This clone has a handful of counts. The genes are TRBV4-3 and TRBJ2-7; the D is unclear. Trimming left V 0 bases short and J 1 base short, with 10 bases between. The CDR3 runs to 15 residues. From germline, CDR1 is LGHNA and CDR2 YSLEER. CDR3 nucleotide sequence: TGCGCCAGCAGCCAAGAATCGGGTCCTTCCTACGAGCAGTACTTC. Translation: CASSQESGPSYEQYF.

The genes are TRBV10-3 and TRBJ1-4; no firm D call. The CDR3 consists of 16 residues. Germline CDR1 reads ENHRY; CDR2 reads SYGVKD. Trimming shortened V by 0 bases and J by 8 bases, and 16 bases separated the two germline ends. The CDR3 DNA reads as TGTGCCATCAGTGAGTCGTATCTTCCCAGAAGGGAAAAACTGTTTTTT. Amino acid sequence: CAISESYLPRREKLFF.

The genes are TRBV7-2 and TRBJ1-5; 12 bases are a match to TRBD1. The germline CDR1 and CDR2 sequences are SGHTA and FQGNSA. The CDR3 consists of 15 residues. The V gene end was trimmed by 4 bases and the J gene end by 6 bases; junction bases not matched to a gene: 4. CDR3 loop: CASSSGQGAGQPQHF. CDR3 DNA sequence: TGTGCCAGCAGCTCGGGACAGGGGGCGGGTCAGCCCCAGCATTTT.

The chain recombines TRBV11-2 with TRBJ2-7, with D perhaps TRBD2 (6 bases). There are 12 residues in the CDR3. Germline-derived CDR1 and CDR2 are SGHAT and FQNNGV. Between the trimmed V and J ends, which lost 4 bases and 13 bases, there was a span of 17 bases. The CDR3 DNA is TGTGCCAGCAGCTCCGCGGGGCTGCGGGGTTACTTC. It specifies CASSSAGLRGYF. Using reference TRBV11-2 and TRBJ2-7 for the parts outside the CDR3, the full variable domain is EAGVAQSPRYKIIEKRQSVAFWCNPISGHATLYWYQQILGQGPKLLIQFQNNGVVDDSQLPKDRFSAERLKGVDSTLKIQPAKLEDSAVYLCASSSAGLRGYFGPGTRLTVT.